This is a list of T cell receptor beta chains from one sample in a study of cytomegalovirus exposure and HLA in healthy donors. Produced via immunoSEQ multiplex PCR; TCRdb's table is partial and in-frame only. Among over 85,000 clones listed, roughly four fifths were seen once. The sequencing input was PBMCs. These TCRs come from a female donor in good health and CMV-seronegative. CDR3s include the opening cysteine and the closing phenylalanine or tryptophan. A D gene is named only where the DNA matches it firmly. Size values are once, few and many counts, or a class for expanded clones, and some rows have none.

D gene: TRBD2; V gene: TRBV19; clone size: .; J gene: TRBJ2-3; CDR3 DNA: TGTGCCAGTAGTAAACGGACTAGCGGGAGATTGACAGATACGCAGTATTTT; CDR3 protein: CASSKRTSGRLTDTQYF
D gene: .; V gene: TRBV6-6; clone size: .; J gene: TRBJ2-1; CDR3 DNA: TGTGCCAGCAGTCCGCCCCGAGGGTACAATGAGCAGTTCTTC; CDR3 protein: CASSPPRGYNEQFF
D gene: .; V gene: TRBV9; clone size: .; J gene: TRBJ1-2; CDR3 DNA: TGTGCCAGCAGCGTAAACCCCAGGGAGGGCGGGAACTATGGCTACACCTTC; CDR3 protein: CASSVNPREGGNYGYTF
D gene: .; V gene: TRBV28; clone size: .; J gene: TRBJ2-7; CDR3 DNA: TGTGCCAGCAGGTCCGGGGGATACTCCTACGAGCAGTACTTC; CDR3 protein: CASRSGGYSYEQYF
D gene: TRBD1; V gene: TRBV19; clone size: .; J gene: TRBJ1-5; CDR3 DNA: TGTGCCAGTAGCCAACGGACAGGGTATAATCAGCCCCAGCATTTT; CDR3 protein: CASSQRTGYNQPQHF
D gene: .; V gene: TRBV5-1; clone size: once; J gene: TRBJ2-1; CDR3 DNA: TGCGCCAGCAGCTTGGCCACATTAGCGGTCTACAATGAGCAGTTCTTC; CDR3 protein: CASSLATLAVYNEQFF
D gene: .; V gene: TRBV2; clone size: few; J gene: TRBJ1-6; CDR3 DNA: TGTGCCAGCAGTGCCAGGGACATTAATTCACCCCTCCACTTT; CDR3 protein: CASSARDINSPLHF
D gene: .; V gene: TRBV27; clone size: once; J gene: TRBJ1-5; CDR3 DNA: TGTGCCAGCAGTTTGTTTCAGGGGTTGCAGCCCCAGCATTTT; CDR3 protein: CASSLFQGLQPQHF
D gene: .; V gene: TRBV7-9; clone size: .; J gene: TRBJ2-1; CDR3 DNA: TGTGCCAGCAGTTCGCGCGGGGGCCAGTCCTACAATGAGCAGTTCTTC; CDR3 protein: CASSSRGGQSYNEQFF
D gene: TRBD2; V gene: TRBV9; clone size: .; J gene: TRBJ2-3; CDR3 DNA: TGTGCCAGCAGCGTAGTGGGCGGGAGGGTGACAGATACGCAGTATTTT; CDR3 protein: CASSVVGGRVTDTQYF
D gene: TRBD1; V gene: TRBV6-6; clone size: .; J gene: TRBJ1-2; CDR3 DNA: TGTGCCAGCAGCCCCCCGACAGGGAACTATGGCTACACCTTC; CDR3 protein: CASSPPTGNYGYTF
D gene: .; V gene: TRBV11-3; clone size: .; J gene: TRBJ2-1; CDR3 DNA: TGTGCCAGCAGCTTAGAGGGGGCGTATGAGCAGTTCTTC; CDR3 protein: CASSLEGAYEQFF
D gene: TRBD1; V gene: TRBV9; clone size: .; J gene: TRBJ1-6; CDR3 DNA: TGTGCCAGCAGCGCAGGGGGCTCCTATAATTCACCCCTCCACTTT; CDR3 protein: CASSAGGSYNSPLHF
D gene: TRBD1; V gene: TRBV10-3; clone size: .; J gene: TRBJ1-1; CDR3 DNA: TGTGCCATCAGTGAGTCGACCGGGCACAGGGGGCAGACTGAAGCTTTCTTT; CDR3 protein: CAISESTGHRGQTEAFF
D gene: .; V gene: TRBV5-1; clone size: .; J gene: TRBJ1-1; CDR3 DNA: TGCGCCAGCAGCCCGGCGGGGCAGTTGAACACTGAAGCTTTCTTT; CDR3 protein: CASSPAGQLNTEAFF
D gene: .; V gene: TRBV30; clone size: few; J gene: TRBJ1-6; CDR3 DNA: TGTGCCTGGAGTCGGGGGGGGAGTTTCTCCTATAATTCACCCCTCCACTTT; CDR3 protein: CAWSRGGSFSYNSPLHF
D gene: .; V gene: TRBV7-2; clone size: .; J gene: TRBJ2-7; CDR3 DNA: TGTGCCAGCAGCTTAGCGGCAGGGGAAAGCTACGAGCAGTACTTC; CDR3 protein: CASSLAAGESYEQYF
D gene: TRBD1; V gene: TRBV28; clone size: once; J gene: TRBJ1-2; CDR3 DNA: TGTGCCAGCAGTTTCCCCCCCGGGACAGGGGGCAGTAACTATGGCTACACCTTC; CDR3 protein: CASSFPPGTGGSNYGYTF
D gene: TRBD1; V gene: TRBV30; clone size: .; J gene: TRBJ1-6; CDR3 DNA: TGTGCCTCTTCCGGGACAGGGTATTTTAATTCACCCCTCCACTTT; CDR3 protein: CASSGTGYFNSPLHF
D gene: TRBD1; V gene: TRBV25-1; clone size: .; J gene: TRBJ2-5; CDR3 DNA: TGTGCCAGCAGTGGAGCCGACAGGGGGAGTGAGACCCAGTACTTC; CDR3 protein: CASSGADRGSETQYF
D gene: TRBD2; V gene: TRBV7-2; clone size: .; J gene: TRBJ2-5; CDR3 DNA: TGTGCCAGCAGCTTCCAAGCGGGGAAGGGAGAGACCCAGTACTTC; CDR3 protein: CASSFQAGKGETQYF
D gene: .; V gene: TRBV9; clone size: few; J gene: TRBJ2-6; CDR3 DNA: TGTGCCAGCAGCTCCGTTAACTCTGGGGCCAACGTCCTGACTTTC; CDR3 protein: CASSSVNSGANVLTF
D gene: TRBD1; V gene: TRBV7-9; clone size: few; J gene: TRBJ2-7; CDR3 DNA: TGTTCCAGCAGCTTAACAGGGGTTGAGCAGTACTTC; CDR3 protein: CSSSLTGVEQYF
D gene: .; V gene: TRBV9; clone size: .; J gene: TRBJ2-1; CDR3 DNA: TGTGCCAGCAGCGTAGGAGTGAGCAATGAGCAGTTCTTC; CDR3 protein: CASSVGVSNEQFF
D gene: TRBD1; V gene: TRBV6-6; clone size: .; J gene: TRBJ1-6; CDR3 DNA: TGTGCCAGCAGCTCCGGGACAGTTGATCGATCACCCCTCCACTTT; CDR3 protein: CASSSGTVDRSPLHF
D gene: .; V gene: TRBV5-6; clone size: .; J gene: TRBJ2-4; CDR3 DNA: TGTGCCAGCAGCACCAGGGGACCCAAAAACATTCAGTACTTC; CDR3 protein: CASSTRGPKNIQYF
D gene: TRBD1; V gene: TRBV7-9; clone size: .; J gene: TRBJ2-3; CDR3 DNA: TGTTCCAGCAGCTTCCTGACAGGGGGCGTGACAGATACGCAGTATTTT; CDR3 protein: CSSSFLTGGVTDTQYF
D gene: .; V gene: TRBV10-1; clone size: once; J gene: TRBJ1-1; CDR3 DNA: TGCGCCAGCAGTGAGTCGACTCGCGGGCTGGGGTCTGAAGCTTTCTTT; CDR3 protein: CASSESTRGLGSEAFF
D gene: .; V gene: TRBV5-8; clone size: .; J gene: TRBJ1-3; CDR3 DNA: TGTGCCAGCAGCTCCGCAGGCTACTCTGGAAACACCATATATTTT; CDR3 protein: CASSSAGYSGNTIYF